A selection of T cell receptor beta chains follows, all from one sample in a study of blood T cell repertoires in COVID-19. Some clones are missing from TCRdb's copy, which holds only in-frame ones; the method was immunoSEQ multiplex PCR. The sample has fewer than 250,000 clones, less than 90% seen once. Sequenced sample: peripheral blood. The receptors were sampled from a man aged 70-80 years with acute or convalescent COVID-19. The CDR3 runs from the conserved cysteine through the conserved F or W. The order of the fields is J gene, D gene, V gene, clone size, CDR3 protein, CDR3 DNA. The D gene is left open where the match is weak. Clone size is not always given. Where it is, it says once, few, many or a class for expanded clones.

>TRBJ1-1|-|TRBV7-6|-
CASSLAGRTGGGNTEAFF
TGTGCCAGCAGCTTAGCGGGAAGGACCGGCGGAGGGAACACTGAAGCTTTCTTT
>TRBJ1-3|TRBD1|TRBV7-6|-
CASSTDRGSGNTIYF
TGTGCCAGCAGCACAGACAGGGGCTCTGGAAACACCATATATTTT
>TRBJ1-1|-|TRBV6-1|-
CASSEYGRGTEAFF
TGTGCCAGCAGTGAATATGGTAGGGGCACTGAAGCTTTCTTT
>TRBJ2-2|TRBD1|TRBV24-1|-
CATSDPTGENTGELFF
TGTGCCACCAGTGATCCTACAGGGGAGAACACCGGGGAGCTGTTTTTT
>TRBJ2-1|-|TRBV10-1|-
CASSEPRVAEQFF
TGCGCCAGCAGTGAACCAAGGGTAGCGGAGCAGTTCTTC
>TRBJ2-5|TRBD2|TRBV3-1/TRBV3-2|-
CASSQDSGGSRDVTQYF
TGTGCCAGCAGCCAAGACTCGGGCGGGAGCCGCGACGTGACCCAGTACTTC
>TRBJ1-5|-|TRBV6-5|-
CASSKGREGNQPQHF
TGTGCCAGCAGCAAGGGCAGGGAAGGGAATCAGCCCCAGCATTTT
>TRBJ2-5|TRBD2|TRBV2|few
CASSDGGSQYF
TGTGCCAGCAGTGACGGGGGGAGCCAGTACTTC
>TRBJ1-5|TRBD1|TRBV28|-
CASSLRDRERLAQHF
TGTGCCAGCAGTCTCCGGGACAGGGAGCGGTTGGCCCAGCATTTT
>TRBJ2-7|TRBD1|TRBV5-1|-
CASSFGGLSGQRYEQYF
TGCGCCAGCAGCTTTGGAGGTCTATCGGGACAGAGATACGAGCAGTACTTC
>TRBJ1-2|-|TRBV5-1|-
CASSLAPDYYGYTF
TGCGCCAGCAGCTTGGCTCCAGACTACTATGGCTACACCTTC
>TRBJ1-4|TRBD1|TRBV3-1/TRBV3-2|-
CASSQWQGGEKLFF
TGTGCCAGCAGCCAATGGCAGGGGGGCGAAAAACTGTTTTTT
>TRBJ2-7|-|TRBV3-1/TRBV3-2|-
CASSLRGGYEQYF
TGTGCCAGCAGCCTAAGAGGGGGCTACGAGCAGTACTTC
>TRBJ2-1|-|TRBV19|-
CASSIDGRASEQFF
TGTGCCAGTAGTATAGATGGCAGGGCATCTGAGCAGTTCTTC
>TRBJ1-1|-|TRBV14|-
CASSPLPTELTEAFF
TGTGCCAGCAGCCCCCTTCCGACAGAGCTCACTGAAGCTTTCTTT
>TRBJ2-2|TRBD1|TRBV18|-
CASSPPTGTGDTGELFF
TGTGCCAGCTCACCTCCCACCGGGACAGGGGACACCGGGGAGCTGTTTTTT
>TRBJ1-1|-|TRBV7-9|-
CASSLELIGTEAFF
TGTGCCAGCAGCTTGGAGCTTATTGGGACTGAAGCTTTCTTT
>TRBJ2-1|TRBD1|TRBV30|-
CAWSTGTGWRAEQFF
TGTGCCTGGAGTACCGGGACAGGGTGGAGGGCTGAGCAGTTCTTC
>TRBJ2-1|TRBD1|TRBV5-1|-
CASSLQGGYEQFF
TGCGCCAGCAGCTTACAGGGGGGCTATGAGCAGTTCTTC
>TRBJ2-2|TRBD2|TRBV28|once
CASSLWASGYVGELFF
TGTGCCAGCTCTTTGTGGGCTAGCGGGTACGTCGGGGAGCTGTTTTTT
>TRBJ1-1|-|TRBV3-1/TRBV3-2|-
CASSHNGENTEAFF
TGTGCCAGCAGCCATAACGGGGAGAACACTGAAGCTTTCTTT
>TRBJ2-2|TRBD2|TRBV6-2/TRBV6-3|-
CASSYSSGRARNTGELFF
TGTGCCAGCAGTTACTCTAGCGGGAGGGCCAGGAACACCGGGGAGCTGTTTTTT
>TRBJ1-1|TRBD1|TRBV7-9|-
CASSLTGGTEAFF
TGTGCCAGCAGCTTAACAGGGGGGACTGAAGCTTTCTTT
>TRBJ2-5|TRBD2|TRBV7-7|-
CASSLGVAGGRETQYF
TGTGCCAGCAGCTTAGGTGTGGCGGGGGGCAGGGAGACCCAGTACTTC
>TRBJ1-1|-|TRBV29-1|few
CSTARGMNTEAFF
TGCAGCACCGCCAGGGGCATGAACACTGAAGCTTTCTTT
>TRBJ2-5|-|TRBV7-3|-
CASSLNSGETQYF
TGTGCCAGCAGCTTAAATAGTGGAGAGACCCAGTACTTC
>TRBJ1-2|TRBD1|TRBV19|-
CASSTPGGPYGYTF
TGTGCCAGTAGTACCCCAGGGGGACCCTATGGCTACACCTTC
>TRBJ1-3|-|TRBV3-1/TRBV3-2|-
CASSQREARDTIYF
TGTGCCAGCAGCCAAAGGGAGGCGAGGGACACCATATATTTT